This TCR beta chain was documented in a study of T cells expressing NK-cell markers. Study background: Within the sequenced cohort of eight donors, seven exhibited HCMV seropositivity and one was seronegative. Notes on the study in general: The same clonotypes also predominated in the CD3+CD56-NKG2C+ fraction of a handful of donors.

Synthesis of TCR beta cDNA relied on 5'RACE template switching carrying UMIs. TCRdb reprocessed the 5' RACE reads, keeping one entry per CDR3 protein, no DNA. The sample includes fewer than 400,000 distinct CDR3 sequences. The V gene's germline CDR1 is SEHNR and CDR2 FQNEAQ (reference sequence). The CDR3 has 15 amino acids. A remark on this clonotype: Its antigen is not known.

This clonotype was obtained from a man aged 18-69 years in good health. The sequenced material came from blood T cells: a sorted CD56 or NKG2C T cell subset, CD4+ or CD8+ T cells, or bulk PBMC T cells (not recorded which). The chain recombines TRBV7-9 with TRBJ2-3; the TCRdb D gene call, TRBD1, has no DNA to confirm it. The CDR3 here is CASSSGQTSTDTQYF.